Listed here are 9 T cell receptor beta chains from one sample, sequenced in a study of shared clonotypes between healthy human individuals. Method: immunoSEQ multiplex PCR; TCRdb's copy keeps in-frame clones and lacks some. The sample includes around 2.1 million clones, approximately 94% of them seen just once. Cells designated naive CD8 were CD45RO-negative and were positively selected for CCR7, with terminally differentiated effector memory CD45RA+ cells excluded. Source material: naive CD8+ T cells from PBMCs. The source of these receptors is a man between 18 and 35 years old in good health. Some clones in this sample may be carry-over from other donors' samples.

The V call is TRBV27, the J call TRBJ1-1; D perhaps matches TRBD1 (5 bases). The CDR3 runs 13 residues. CDR1 and CDR2 from the germline V gene are MNHEY and SMNVEV (reference sequence). Trimming removed 6 bases from V and 5 bases from J, with 13 bases in between. CDR3 DNA sequence: TGTGCCAGCAGATACGGGGCTGGGACTGAAGCTTTCTTT. Translating gives CASRYGAGTEAFF.

The chain employs TRBV7-9 and TRBJ2-5; D call uncertain. The CDR3 is made up of 12 amino acids. CDR1 is SEHNR, CDR2 FQNEAQ, per germline (reference sequence). Trimming stripped 6 bases from V and 1 base from J, with 6 bases between. The CDR3 sequence is CASSGLQETQYF. In DNA form, the CDR3 reads TGTGCCAGCAGTGGGCTCCAAGAGACCCAGTACTTC.

The gene calls are TRBV30 and TRBJ1-1; tentatively, D is TRBD1 (6 bases). CDR1 is GTSNPN and CDR2 is SVGIG in the germline V gene (reference sequence). V shed 7 bases and J shed 2 bases, with 11 bases lying between them. This CDR3 has 12 amino acids. The CDR3 DNA reads TGTGCCTCATACAGGGCCAACACTGAAGCTTTCTTT. Residues: CASYRANTEAFF.

The V gene is TRBV28, the J gene TRBJ2-3, with D unresolved. V was shortened by 5 bases and J by 6 bases, with 12 bases between the two germline ends. This CDR3 is 13 amino acids long. Germline V gene sequence: CDR1 MDHEN, CDR2 SYDVKM. The CDR3 DNA sequence: TGTGCCAGCAGTAAACACCCGGAGGATACGCAGTATTTT. It encodes CASSKHPEDTQYF.

The chain joins TRBV5-6 to TRBJ2-1; 8 bases match TRBD1. CDR3 length: 15 residues. CDR1 SGHDT and CDR2 YYEEEE come from the germline V gene. The V gene end was trimmed by 1 base and the J gene end by 7 bases; junction bases not matched to a gene: 7. The CDR3 sequence is CASSLPYNRGNEQFF. The CDR3, as DNA: TGTGCCAGCAGCTTGCCTTATAACAGGGGGAATGAGCAGTTCTTC.

This clone was seen only once. This chain uses TRBV5-1 with TRBJ2-7; TRBD1 matches 8 bases. The CDR3 loop spans 12 amino acids. Germline V gene lookup returns CDR1 SGHRS and CDR2 YFSETQ. Germline trimming cut 2 bases from V and 6 bases from J; bases unmatched to any gene: 1. CDR3 loop: CASSFTGGEQYF. The CDR3 coding sequence is TGCGCCAGCAGCTTCACAGGGGGCGAGCAGTACTTC. The full variable domain, in which reference TRBV5-1 and TRBJ2-7 provide the parts outside the CDR3, is KAGVTQTPRYLIKTRGQQVTLSCSPISGHRSVSWYQQTPGQGLQFLFEYFSETQRNKGNFPGRFSGRQFSNSRSEMNVSTLELGDSALYLCASSFTGGEQYFGPGTRLTVT.

The V and J genes are TRBV5-1 and TRBJ2-1, with 7 bases aligning to TRBD2. This CDR3 is 18 amino acids long. Germline trimming cut 0 bases from V and 7 bases from J; bases unmatched to any gene: 16. In germline, CDR1 is SGHRS, CDR2 YFSETQ. For the CDR3, the DNA is TGCGCCAGCAGCTTGGACGGATATAGCGGGTCGTTGGGAAATGAGCAGTTCTTC. The encoded protein is CASSLDGYSGSLGNEQFF.

The chain joins TRBV6-6 to TRBJ1-5; 7 bases are shared with TRBD1. Germline V lookup: CDR1 MNHNY, CDR2 SVGAGI (reference sequence). The V segment lost 2 bases and the J segment 3 bases; nucleotides outside the gene matches: 4. The CDR3 runs to 15 residues. CDR3 coding DNA: TGTGCCAGCAGTTACCCAGGGGGGGCCAATCAGCCCCAGCATTTT. Its translation: CASSYPGGANQPQHF.

The chain uses TRBV4-2 and TRBJ2-1; either TRBD1 or TRBD2 may fit D (5 bases each). There are 16 residues in the CDR3. Germline V gene lookup returns CDR1 LGHNA and CDR2 YNFKEQ. Trimming shortened V by 0 bases and J by 9 bases, and 18 bases separated the two germline ends. CDR3 protein: CASSQEGPRLPSEQFF. CDR3 bases: TGTGCCAGCAGCCAAGAGGGGCCTAGACTACCAAGTGAGCAGTTCTTC.